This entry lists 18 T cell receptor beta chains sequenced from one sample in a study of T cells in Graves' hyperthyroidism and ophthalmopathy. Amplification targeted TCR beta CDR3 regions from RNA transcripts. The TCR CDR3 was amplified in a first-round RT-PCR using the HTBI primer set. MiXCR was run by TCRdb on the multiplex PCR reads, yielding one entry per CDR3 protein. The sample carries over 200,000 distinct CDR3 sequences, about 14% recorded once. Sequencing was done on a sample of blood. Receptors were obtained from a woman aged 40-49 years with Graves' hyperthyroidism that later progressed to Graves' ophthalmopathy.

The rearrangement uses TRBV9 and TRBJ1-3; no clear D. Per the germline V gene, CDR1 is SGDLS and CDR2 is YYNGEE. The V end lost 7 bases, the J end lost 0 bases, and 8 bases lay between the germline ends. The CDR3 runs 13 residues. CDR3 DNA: TGTGCCAGCGGCCCGGACTCTGGAAACACCATATATTTT. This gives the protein CASGPDSGNTIYF.

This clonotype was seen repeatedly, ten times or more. In DNA, the CDR3 is TGTGCCAGCTCACCCGTTGCAGGCAGGCTGGACGAAAAACTGTTTTTT. This encodes CASSPVAGRLDEKLFF. The V call is TRBV18, the J call TRBJ1-4; no reliable D call. Trimming cost V 3 bases and J 8 bases, with 19 bases left between them. The length of the CDR3 is 16 residues. The germline CDR1 and CDR2 sequences are KGHSH and LQKENI.

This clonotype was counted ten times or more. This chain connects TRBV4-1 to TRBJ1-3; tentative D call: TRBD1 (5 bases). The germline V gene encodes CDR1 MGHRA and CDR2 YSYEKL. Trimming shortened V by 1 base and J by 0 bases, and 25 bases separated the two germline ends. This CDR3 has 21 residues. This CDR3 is CASSQGNLRDSPRSSGNTIYF. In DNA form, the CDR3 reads TGCGCCAGCAGCCAAGGAAACCTCCGGGACTCCCCGAGGAGCTCTGGAAACACCATATATTTT.

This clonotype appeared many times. The CDR3 DNA reads as TGTGCCAGTAGTACTAGCGGGAGAGGCTACGAGCAGTACTTC. It codes for CASSTSGRGYEQYF. This chain joins TRBV19 and TRBJ2-7; 10 bases line up with TRBD2. The CDR3 sequence is 14 residues long. CDR1 is LNHDA and CDR2 is SQIVND in the germline V gene (reference sequence). After removal of 4 bases from V and 3 bases from J, the junction contained 3 bases not matched to a gene. Based on the CDR3 plus reference TRBV19 and TRBJ2-7, the full variable domain is DGGITQSPKYLFRKEGQNVTLSCEQNLNHDAMYWYRQDPGQGLRLIYYSQIVNDFQKGDIAEGYSVSREKKESFPLTVTSAQKNPTAFYLCASSTSGRGYEQYFGPGTRLTVT.

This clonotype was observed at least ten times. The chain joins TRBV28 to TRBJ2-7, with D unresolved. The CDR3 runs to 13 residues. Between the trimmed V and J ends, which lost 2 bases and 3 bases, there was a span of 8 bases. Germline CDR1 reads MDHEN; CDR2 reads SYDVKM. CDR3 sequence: CASSLSPYYEQYF. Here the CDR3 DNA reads TGTGCCAGCAGTTTAAGTCCGTACTACGAGCAGTACTTC.

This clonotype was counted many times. CDR3 amino acids: CASRWTALSTDTQYF. CDR3 DNA sequence: TGTGCCAGCCGGTGGACAGCCCTTAGCACAGATACGCAGTATTTT. The chain recombines TRBV28 with TRBJ2-3, with a tentative D call TRBD1 (6 bases). The CDR3 extends over 15 amino acids. Between the trimmed V and J ends, which lost 8 bases and 0 bases, there was a span of 15 bases. Germline lookup yields CDR1 MDHEN and CDR2 SYDVKM. The complete variable domain, with remaining parts taken from reference TRBV28 and TRBJ2-3, reads DVKVTQSSRYLVKRTGEKVFLECVQDMDHENMFWYRQDPGLGLRLIYFSYDVKMKEKGDIPEGYSVSREKKERFSLILESASTNQTSMYLCASRWTALSTDTQYFGPGTRLTVL.

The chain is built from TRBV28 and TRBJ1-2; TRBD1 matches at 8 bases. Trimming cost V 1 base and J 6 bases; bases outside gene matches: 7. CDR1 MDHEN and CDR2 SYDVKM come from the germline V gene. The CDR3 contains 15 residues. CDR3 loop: CASSLFRQGANGYTF. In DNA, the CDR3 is TGTGCCAGCAGTTTATTTCGGCAGGGGGCAAATGGCTACACCTTC.

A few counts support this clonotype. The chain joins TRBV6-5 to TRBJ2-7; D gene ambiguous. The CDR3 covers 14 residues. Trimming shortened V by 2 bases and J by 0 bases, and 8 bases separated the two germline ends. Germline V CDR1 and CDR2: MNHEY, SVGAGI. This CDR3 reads CASSYGVGSYEQYF. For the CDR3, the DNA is TGTGCCAGCAGTTACGGGGTTGGCTCCTACGAGCAGTACTTC.

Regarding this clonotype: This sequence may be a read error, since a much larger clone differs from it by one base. The CDR3 is CSAYREDTQYF. In nucleotides, the CDR3 is TGCAGTGCCTATCGTGAGGATACGCAGTATTTT. J is TRBJ2-3 and V is TRBV20-1; D ambiguous. Trimming removed 6 bases from V and 6 bases from J, with 10 bases in between. The CDR3 is made up of 11 amino acids. CDR1 is DFQATT, CDR2 SNEGSKA, per germline (reference sequence).

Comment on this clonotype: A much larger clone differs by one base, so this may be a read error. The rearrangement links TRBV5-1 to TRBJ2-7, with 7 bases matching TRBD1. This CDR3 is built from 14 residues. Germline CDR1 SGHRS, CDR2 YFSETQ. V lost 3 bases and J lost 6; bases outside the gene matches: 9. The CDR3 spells CASSSHGTAREQYF. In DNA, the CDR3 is TGCGCCAGCAGCTCCCACGGGACAGCGCGCGAGCAGTACTTC.

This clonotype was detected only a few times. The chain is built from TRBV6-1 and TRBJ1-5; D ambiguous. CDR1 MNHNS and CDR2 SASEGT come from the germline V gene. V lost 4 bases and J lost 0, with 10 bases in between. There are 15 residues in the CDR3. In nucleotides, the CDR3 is TGTGCCAGCAGTGCGGGTACCCTTAGCAATCAGCCCCAGCATTTT. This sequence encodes CASSAGTLSNQPQHF.

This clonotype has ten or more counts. The DNA of the CDR3 is TGTGCCAGCTCACCCAGGACAGGGCCGTCCTACAATGAGCAGTTCTTC. Amino acid sequence: CASSPRTGPSYNEQFF. The gene calls are TRBV18 and TRBJ2-1; 8 nucleotides agree with TRBD1. The CDR3 length is 16 residues. With V trimmed by 3 bases and J by 1 base, 5 bases remained unmatched. Germline lookup yields CDR1 KGHSH and CDR2 LQKENI.

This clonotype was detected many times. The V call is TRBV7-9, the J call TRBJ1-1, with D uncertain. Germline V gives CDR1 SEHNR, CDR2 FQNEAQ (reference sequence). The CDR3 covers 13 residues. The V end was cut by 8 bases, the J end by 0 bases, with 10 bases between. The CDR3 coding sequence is TGTGCCAGCCAGGCAGCCCTGAACACTGAAGCTTTCTTT. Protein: CASQAALNTEAFF.

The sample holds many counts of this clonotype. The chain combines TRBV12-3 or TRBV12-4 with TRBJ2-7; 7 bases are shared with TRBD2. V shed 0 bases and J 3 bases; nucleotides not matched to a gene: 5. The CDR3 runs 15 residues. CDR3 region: CASSLAGTGGYEQYF. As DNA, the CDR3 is TGTGCCAGCAGTTTAGCCGGGACGGGGGGCTACGAGCAGTACTTC.

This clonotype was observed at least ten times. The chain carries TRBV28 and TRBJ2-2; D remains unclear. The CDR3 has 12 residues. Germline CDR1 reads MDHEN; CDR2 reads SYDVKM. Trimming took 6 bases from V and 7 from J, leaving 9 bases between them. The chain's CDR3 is CASRLIVGELFF. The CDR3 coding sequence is TGTGCCAGCAGGCTAATAGTCGGGGAGCTGTTTTTT.

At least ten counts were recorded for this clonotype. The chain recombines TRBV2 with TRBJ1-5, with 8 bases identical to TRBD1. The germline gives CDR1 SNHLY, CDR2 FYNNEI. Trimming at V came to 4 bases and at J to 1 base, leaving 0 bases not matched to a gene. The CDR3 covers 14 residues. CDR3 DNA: TGTGCCAGCAGTGGACAGGGGAGCAATCAGCCCCAGCATTTT. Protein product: CASSGQGSNQPQHF.

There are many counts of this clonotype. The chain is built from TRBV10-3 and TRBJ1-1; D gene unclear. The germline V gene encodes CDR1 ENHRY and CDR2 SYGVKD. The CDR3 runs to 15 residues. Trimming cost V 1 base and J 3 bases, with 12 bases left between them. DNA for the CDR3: TGTGCCATCAGTGAGTATATTTCGGGTGACACTGAAGCTTTCTTT. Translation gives CAISEYISGDTEAFF.

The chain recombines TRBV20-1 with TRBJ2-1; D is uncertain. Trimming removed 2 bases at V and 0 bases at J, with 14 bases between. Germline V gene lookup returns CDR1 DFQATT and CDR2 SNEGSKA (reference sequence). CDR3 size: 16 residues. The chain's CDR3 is CSARPTHLGSYNEQFF. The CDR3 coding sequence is TGCAGTGCTAGACCGACTCATCTGGGCTCCTACAATGAGCAGTTCTTC.